Following are 6 T cell receptor beta chains from one sample sequenced in a study of prognosis after radiotherapy for stage I lung cancer. It was by two-round multiplex PCR that TCR beta CDR3 was amplified from genomic DNA. For every TRBV and TRBJ gene, a specific primer was used in first-round PCR. MiXCR, run by TCRdb on the multiplex PCR reads, gives a single entry per CDR3 protein. The table shows about 22,000 distinct CDR3 sequences, with roughly 40% occurring only once. The starting material was PBMCs, obtained before or after stereotactic body radiation therapy (not recorded which). These receptors all stem from a donor aged 50 or older with non-small cell lung cancer.

The V call is TRBV28, the J call TRBJ1-6; 9 positions agree with TRBD1. The CDR3 covers 16 residues. Germline values: CDR1 MDHEN, CDR2 SYDVKM. After removal of 6 bases from V and 9 bases from J, the junction contained 12 bases not matched to a gene. CDR3 sequence: CASSGQGRSWCSPLHF. DNA for the CDR3: TGTGCCAGCAGCGGACAGGGGAGGTCGTGGTGTTCACCCCTCCACTTT.

A remark on this clonotype: Germline is not matched at one junction end, which may reflect a read error. The genes are TRBV6-1 and TRBJ1-2; 7 bases match TRBD1. Germline V gene sequence: CDR1 MNHNS, CDR2 SASEGT. This CDR3 comprises 14 residues. In DNA, the CDR3 is TGTGCCAGCACTCTGACAGGGACTAACTATGGCCACACCTTC. Protein product: CASTLTGTNYGHTF.

In this sample, this clonotype turned up many times. The chain employs TRBV20-1 and TRBJ2-1, with 10 bases that match TRBD2. Germline-derived CDR1 and CDR2 are DFQATT and SNEGSKA (reference sequence). This CDR3 is 16 amino acids long. V lost 0 bases and J lost 6; bases outside the gene matches: 8. The CDR3 loop is CSARDRRLAGVNEQFF. In DNA, the CDR3 is TGCAGTGCTAGAGATAGGCGGCTAGCGGGAGTCAATGAGCAGTTCTTC.

This clonotype was detected ten times or more. The gene calls are TRBV5-6 and TRBJ1-6, with 8 nucleotides matching TRBD1. This CDR3 region has 13 residues. Germline CDR1 is SGHDT and CDR2 is YYEEEE. V trimming: 6 bases; J trimming: 6 bases; junction bases outside the gene matches: 2. The CDR3, as DNA: TGTGCCAGCAACAGGGGGACTAATTCACCCCTCCACTTT. Translating it yields CASNRGTNSPLHF.

This clonotype showed up many times. Possible read error: a much larger clone is one base away. The chain employs TRBV12-3 or TRBV12-4 and TRBJ2-2; 8 bases map to TRBD2. V lost 3 bases and J lost 10; bases outside the gene matches: 4. There are 13 residues in the CDR3. The CDR3 nucleotides read TGTGCCAGCAGTTTCTCGGGAGGGGAGGAGCTGTTTTTT. This translates into CASSFSGGEELFF.

A note on this clonotype: It is likely a read error: a sequence one base away is far more abundant. The chain links TRBV6-6 to TRBJ2-1; 7 positions match TRBD1. V was clipped by 2 bases and J by 2 bases; unmatched bases: 15. Germline CDR1 reads MNHNY; CDR2 reads SVGAGI (reference sequence). The CDR3 is 19 residues long. CDR3 in amino acids: CASSYRIQLDRDPYNEQFF. CDR3 nucleotides: TGTGCCAGCAGTTACCGGATTCAATTAGACAGGGATCCCTACAATGAGCAGTTCTTC.